The 10 T cell receptor beta chains presented below share a single source sample, sequenced in a study of CXCR3-negative and CXCR3-positive naive CD8 T cells. In preparing the TRB cDNA libraries, 5' RACE with UMI labels was used. From its re-call of the 5' RACE reads, TCRdb lists each CDR3 protein once, without DNA. The sample shows 55,000 to 70,000 distinct CDR3 sequences, and around 24% sits with its ten largest clones. The sequenced sample consisted of memory CD8+ T cells from blood. Source of these receptors: a human donor in good health. Some clones in this sample may be carry-over from other donors' samples.

The rearrangement links TRBV30 to TRBJ1-1; lacking DNA, the TRBD1 call made by TCRdb goes unchecked. Germline CDR1 is GTSNPN and CDR2 is SVGIG (reference sequence). The CDR3 totals 13 residues. The CDR3 sequence is CAWSDEGHTEAFF.

This chain connects TRBV29-1 to TRBJ2-1. From germline, CDR1 is SQVTM and CDR2 ANQGSEA. The CDR3 is 12 residues long. The CDR3: CSGRSVGNEQFF.

This sequence joins TRBV20-1 and TRBJ2-1; there is no DNA to check the TCRdb D call of TRBD1. The CDR3 loop spans 14 amino acids. Per the germline V gene, CDR1 is DFQATT and CDR2 is SNEGSKA (reference sequence). The CDR3 here is CSARDGGGYNEQFF.

The genes are TRBV29-1 and TRBJ1-2; the D call from TCRdb, TRBD1, cannot be confirmed without DNA. This CDR3 region has 12 residues. CDR1 and CDR2 (germline): SQVTM, ANQGSEA. The CDR3 loop reads CSVVDSSRGYTF.

The rearrangement uses TRBV29-1 and TRBJ2-7. CDR3 size: 11 residues. The germline V gene has CDR1 SQVTM and CDR2 ANQGSEA. The CDR3 spells CSVEERYEQYF.

The chain is built from TRBV4-3 and TRBJ1-1. In germline, CDR1 is LGHNA, CDR2 YSLEER. This CDR3 is built from 15 residues. CDR3: CASSLTRDGHTEAFF.

The chain combines TRBV29-1 with TRBJ2-3; absent DNA, TCRdb's TRBD2 call cannot be checked. This CDR3 has 16 residues. From germline, CDR1 is SQVTM and CDR2 ANQGSEA. CDR3 residues: CSVPKLAGQSTDTQYF.

The chain recombines TRBV20-1 with TRBJ2-7; no DNA is available, so the TRBD2 call from TCRdb remains unchecked. The germline V gene has CDR1 DFQATT and CDR2 SNEGSKA (reference sequence). This CDR3 region has 14 residues. The CDR3 is CAKTGTSGPYEQYF.

The chain uses TRBV14 and TRBJ2-7; TCRdb's D call, TRBD1, is unchecked because there is no DNA. Germline assignment: CDR1 SGHDN and CDR2 FVKESK. The CDR3 has 17 amino acids. CDR3 loop: CASSQTTGTKPGYEQYF.

This chain joins TRBV7-2 and TRBJ2-7; checking the TCRdb D call of TRBD1 is not possible without DNA. CDR3 length: 18 amino acids. Per the germline V gene, CDR1 is SGHTA and CDR2 is FQGNSA. CDR3 amino acids: CASSLTGQGFFASYEQYF.